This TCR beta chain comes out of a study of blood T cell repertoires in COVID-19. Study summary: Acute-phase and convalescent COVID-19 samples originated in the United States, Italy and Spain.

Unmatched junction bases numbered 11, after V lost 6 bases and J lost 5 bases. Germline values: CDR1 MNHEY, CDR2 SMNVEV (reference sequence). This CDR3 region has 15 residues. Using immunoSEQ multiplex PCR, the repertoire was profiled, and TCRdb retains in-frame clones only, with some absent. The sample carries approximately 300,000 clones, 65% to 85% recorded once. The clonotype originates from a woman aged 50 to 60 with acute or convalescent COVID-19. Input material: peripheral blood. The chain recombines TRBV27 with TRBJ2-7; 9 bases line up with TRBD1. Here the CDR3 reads CASRERTGASDEQYF. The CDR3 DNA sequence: TGTGCCAGCAGGGAGAGGACAGGGGCATCGGACGAGCAGTACTTC.